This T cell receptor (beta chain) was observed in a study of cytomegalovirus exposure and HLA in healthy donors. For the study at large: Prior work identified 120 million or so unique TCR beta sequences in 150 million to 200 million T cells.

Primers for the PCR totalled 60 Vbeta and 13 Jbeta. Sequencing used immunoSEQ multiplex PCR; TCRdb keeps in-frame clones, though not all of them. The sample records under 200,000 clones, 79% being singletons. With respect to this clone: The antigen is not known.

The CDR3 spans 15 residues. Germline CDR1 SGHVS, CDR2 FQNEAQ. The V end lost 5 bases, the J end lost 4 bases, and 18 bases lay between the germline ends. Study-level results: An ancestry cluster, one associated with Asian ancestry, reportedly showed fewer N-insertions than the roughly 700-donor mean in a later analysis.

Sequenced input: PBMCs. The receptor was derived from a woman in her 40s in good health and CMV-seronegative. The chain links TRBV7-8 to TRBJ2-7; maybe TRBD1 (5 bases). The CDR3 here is CASSPRQPEYYEQYF. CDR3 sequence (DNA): TGTGCCAGCAGCCCGCGACAGCCCGAATATTACGAGCAGTACTTC.